A single sample is the source of the 2 T cell receptor beta chains below, sequenced in a study of blood T cell repertoires in COVID-19. This table comes from immunoSEQ multiplex PCR, and its TCRdb copy is limited to in-frame clones, with some not included. The sample has 350,000 to 400,000 clones; less than 90% are singletons. The sequencing sample was made of peripheral blood. The receptors shown here come from a woman between 55 and 75 years old with COVID-19, enrolled during active disease.

This chain links TRBV5-4 with TRBJ2-1; maybe TRBD2 (6 bases). Germline values: CDR1 SGHNT, CDR2 YYREEE (reference sequence). The V gene lost 0 bases and the J gene lost 6 bases, with 10 bases spanning the gap. The CDR3 contains 14 residues. The CDR3 loop is CASSLGQGGNEQFF. The CDR3 DNA reads TGTGCCAGCAGCTTGGGGCAGGGAGGCAATGAGCAGTTCTTC.

Only a few counts were recorded for this clone. J is TRBJ1-2 and V is TRBV5-1; D might be TRBD1 (6 bases). Germline V CDR1 and CDR2: SGHRS, YFSETQ. V shed 4 bases and J shed 0 bases, with 13 bases lying between them. CDR3 size: 15 residues. CDR3 in amino acids: CASSPGTQTNYGYTF. The CDR3, as DNA: TGCGCCAGCAGCCCCGGGACACAGACTAACTATGGCTACACCTTC.